These T cell receptor beta chains were read from a single sample in a study of shared clonotypes between healthy human individuals. Profiled with immunoSEQ multiplex PCR; TCRdb holds only in-frame clones, not every one. Of 2 million to 3 million clones listed, 93% are singletons. The sample comprised naive CD4+ T cells from PBMCs. These receptors were collected from a young man in good health. Some clones in this sample may be carry-over from other donors' samples. Both conserved end residues are part of each CDR3. D genes are given only for firm matches. Part of the rows lack a size; the others show once, few, many or a class for expanded clones.

j_gene: TRBJ2-3
abundance: NA
v_gene: TRBV19
d_gene: NA
CDR3aa: CASIGRPSSTDTQYF
CDR3nt: TGTGCCAGTATTGGCAGGCCCTCTAGCACAGATACGCAGTATTTT

j_gene: TRBJ1-4
abundance: NA
v_gene: TRBV28
d_gene: NA
CDR3aa: CASSLYSLINEKLFF
CDR3nt: TGTGCCAGCAGTTTATACAGCCTTATCAATGAAAAACTGTTTTTT

j_gene: TRBJ1-2
abundance: NA
v_gene: TRBV19
d_gene: NA
CDR3aa: CASIRSPVAVSNYGYTF
CDR3nt: TGTGCCAGTATTCGGTCTCCAGTGGCAGTTTCTAACTATGGCTACACCTTC

j_gene: TRBJ2-3
abundance: NA
v_gene: TRBV10-1
d_gene: NA
CDR3aa: CASSLGVRTDTQYF
CDR3nt: TGCGCCAGCTCTCTCGGTGTTCGCACAGATACGCAGTATTTT

j_gene: TRBJ2-3
abundance: NA
v_gene: TRBV5-1
d_gene: NA
CDR3aa: CASSFSRGFTDTQYF
CDR3nt: TGCGCCAGCAGCTTTTCGAGAGGATTCACAGATACGCAGTATTTT

j_gene: TRBJ2-1
abundance: NA
v_gene: TRBV19
d_gene: NA
CDR3aa: CASTPASSYNEQFF
CDR3nt: TGTGCCAGTACCCCGGCTAGCTCCTACAATGAGCAGTTCTTC

j_gene: TRBJ2-1
abundance: NA
v_gene: TRBV29-1
d_gene: NA
CDR3aa: CSVEIRNNEQFF
CDR3nt: TGCAGCGTTGAAATCAGAAACAATGAGCAGTTCTTC

j_gene: TRBJ2-5
abundance: NA
v_gene: TRBV20-1
d_gene: NA
CDR3aa: CSARRETQYF
CDR3nt: TGCAGTGCTAGGAGAGAGACCCAGTACTTC

j_gene: TRBJ1-1
abundance: few
v_gene: TRBV2
d_gene: NA
CDR3aa: CASRALPAGAFF
CDR3nt: TGTGCCAGCAGGGCCCTGCCAGCGGGAGCTTTCTTT

j_gene: TRBJ2-2
abundance: once
v_gene: TRBV9
d_gene: NA
CDR3aa: CASSAQLQVSTGELFF
CDR3nt: TGTGCCAGCAGCGCCCAACTTCAGGTTAGCACCGGGGAGCTGTTTTTT

j_gene: TRBJ2-1
abundance: NA
v_gene: TRBV6-6
d_gene: NA
CDR3aa: CASSYFTGEQFF
CDR3nt: TGTGCCAGCAGTTACTTCACGGGTGAGCAGTTCTTC

j_gene: TRBJ2-1
abundance: once
v_gene: TRBV7-2
d_gene: TRBD2
CDR3aa: CASSYREGPLNEQFF
CDR3nt: TGTGCCAGCAGCTATCGGGAGGGGCCTCTAAATGAGCAGTTCTTC

j_gene: TRBJ2-5
abundance: NA
v_gene: TRBV9
d_gene: NA
CDR3aa: CASSVAQGFQETQYF
CDR3nt: TGTGCCAGCAGCGTAGCACAGGGCTTCCAAGAGACCCAGTACTTC

j_gene: TRBJ1-4
abundance: NA
v_gene: TRBV6-5
d_gene: TRBD1
CDR3aa: CASTKQGAEGEKLFF
CDR3nt: TGTGCCAGCACCAAACAGGGGGCCGAGGGGGAAAAACTGTTTTTT

j_gene: TRBJ1-3
abundance: NA
v_gene: TRBV4-2
d_gene: TRBD1
CDR3aa: CASSFGQGRFSGNTIYF
CDR3nt: TGTGCCAGCAGCTTCGGACAGGGACGTTTCTCTGGAAACACCATATATTTT

j_gene: TRBJ1-3
abundance: NA
v_gene: TRBV5-6
d_gene: NA
CDR3aa: CASWYGGPLSSGNTIYF
CDR3nt: TGTGCCAGCTGGTATGGGGGGCCACTAAGCTCTGGAAACACCATATATTTT

j_gene: TRBJ2-5
abundance: NA
v_gene: TRBV4-3
d_gene: NA
CDR3aa: CASSQTGTDGWVETQYF
CDR3nt: TGCGCCAGCAGCCAAACCGGGACCGACGGATGGGTGGAGACCCAGTACTTC

j_gene: TRBJ2-1
abundance: NA
v_gene: TRBV29-1
d_gene: TRBD1
CDR3aa: CSVGAGGKYEQFF
CDR3nt: TGCAGCGTTGGGGCAGGGGGAAAATATGAGCAGTTCTTC

j_gene: TRBJ1-4
abundance: NA
v_gene: TRBV5-1
d_gene: TRBD1
CDR3aa: CASSRGQGNEKLFF
CDR3nt: TGCGCCAGCAGCCGGGGACAGGGAAATGAAAAACTGTTTTTT